This T cell receptor beta chain was observed in a study of control samples from healthy donors and cancer patients. Method: immunoSEQ multiplex PCR; TCRdb's copy keeps in-frame clones and lacks some. The sample includes 130,000 or so clones, 94% of them seen just once. Trimming removed 5 bases at V and 2 bases at J, with 12 bases between. This CDR3 spans 14 amino acids. Germline CDR1 is SGHAT and CDR2 is FQDESV (reference sequence). Sequenced sample: blood. The receptor was isolated from a man aged 40-55 years in good health. The V gene is TRBV11-1, the J gene TRBJ2-5; D uncertain. CDR3 in DNA: TGTGCCAGCAGCCAGGAGCAGCCACAAGAGACCCAGTACTTC. It yields the protein CASSQEQPQETQYF. Combining the CDR3 with reference TRBV11-1 and TRBJ2-5 gives the whole variable domain EAEVAQSPRYKITEKSQAVAFWCDPISGHATLYWYRQILGQGPELLVQFQDESVVDDSQLPKDRFSAERLKGVDSTLKIQPAELGDSAMYLCASSQEQPQETQYFGPGTRLLVL.